This TCR beta chain is drawn from a study of T cell repertoires in cytomegalovirus infection. Using its own MiXCR run on the reads, TCRdb lists one record per CDR3 protein. This table has 200,000 to 300,000 distinct CDR3 sequences, approximately 13% appearing once. The CDR3 has 15 amino acids. Per germline, CDR1 SGHTA and CDR2 FQGNSA. V shed 0 bases and J shed 2 bases, with 10 bases lying between them. The sample holds many counts of this clonotype. The TCR originated in a human donor in good health (CMV status not recorded). Some clones in this sample may be carry-over from other donors' samples. The source material was PBMCs. The V call is TRBV7-2, the J call TRBJ2-5; D is unclear. The CDR3 protein is CASSLARRRQETQYF. The CDR3 DNA follows: TGTGCCAGCAGCTTAGCTCGGCGGCGGCAAGAGACCCAGTACTTC. The full variable domain, with the rest looked up from reference TRBV7-2 and TRBJ2-5, is GAGVSQSPSNKVTEKGKDVELRCDPISGHTALYWYRQSLGQGLEFLIYFQGNSAPDKSGLPSDRFSAERTGGSVSTLTIQRTQQEDSAVYLCASSLARRRQETQYFGPGTRLLVL.